The clone carrying this T cell receptor beta chain was seen a handful of times. TCRdb independently ran MiXCR on the RT-PCR reads; one entry per CDR3 protein. The top ten clones hold roughly 7.6% of a sample with roughly 710,000 distinct CDR3 sequences, 12% to 15% of them seen once. This sample is part of a study of response to subunit inactivated influenza vaccine. V lost 0 bases to trimming and J lost 1 base; unmatched junction nucleotides: 2. Germline V lookup: CDR1 MNHEY, CDR2 SVGAGI. This CDR3 region has 16 residues. The specimen was PBMCs from blood, collected approximately 15 days before vaccination. The TCR originated in a man aged 45 to 65 who received an inactivated influenza vaccine. The V gene is TRBV6-5, the J gene TRBJ2-2; 7 bases agree with TRBD1. In nucleotides, the CDR3 is TGTGCCAGCAGTTACTCGACAGGGATGAACACCGGGGAGCTGTTTTTT. The encoded protein is CASSYSTGMNTGELFF.